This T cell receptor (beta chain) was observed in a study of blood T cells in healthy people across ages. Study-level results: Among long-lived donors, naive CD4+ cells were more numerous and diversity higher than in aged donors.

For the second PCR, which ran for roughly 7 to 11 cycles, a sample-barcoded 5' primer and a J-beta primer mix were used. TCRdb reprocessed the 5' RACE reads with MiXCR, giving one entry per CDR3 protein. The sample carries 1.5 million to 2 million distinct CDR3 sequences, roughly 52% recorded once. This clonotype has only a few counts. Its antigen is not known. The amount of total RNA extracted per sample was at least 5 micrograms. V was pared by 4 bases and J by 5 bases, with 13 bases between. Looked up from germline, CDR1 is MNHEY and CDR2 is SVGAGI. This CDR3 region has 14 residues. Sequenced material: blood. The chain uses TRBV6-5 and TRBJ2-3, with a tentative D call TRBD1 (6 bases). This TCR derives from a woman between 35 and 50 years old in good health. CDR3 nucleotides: TGTGCCAGCAGTTCATTGGGGGCGGGAGATACGCAGTATTTT. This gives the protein CASSSLGAGDTQYF.